One sample yielded the 8 T cell receptor beta chains listed below, sequenced in a study of T cells in localized non-small cell lung cancer. Sequenced by immunoSEQ multiplex PCR; TCRdb stores in-frame clones only, minus some. The sample yields fewer than 4,500 clones, about 30% seen once. The material sequenced was lung tumor tissue, taken before any cancer treatment. Receptors were obtained from an older male donor with stage I lung adenocarcinoma.

This clone ranks as medium-sized (0.01 to 0.1%). V usage is TRBV11-3 and J usage is TRBJ1-3; the match to TRBD1 covers 7 bases. This CDR3 is built from 17 residues. Trimming removed 5 bases from V and 1 base from J; junction bases left unmatched: 11. From germline, CDR1 is SGHNT and CDR2 YENEEA. In nucleotides, the CDR3 is TGTGCCAGCAGCCCTCGACAGGGTACATTATCTGGAAACACCATATATTTT. Amino acid sequence: CASSPRQGTLSGNTIYF. The whole variable domain, filled in from reference TRBV11-3 and TRBJ1-3, reads EAGVVQSPRYKIIEKKQPVAFWCNPISGHNTLYWYLQNLGQGPELLIRYENEEAVDDSQLPKDRFSAERLKGVDSTLKIQPAELGDSAVYLCASSPRQGTLSGNTIYFGEGSWLTVV.

The CDR3 nucleotides read TGCAGCGTTGAAGAGCCAGGCCACCCGGGGCAGTACTTC. Encoded protein: CSVEEPGHPGQYF. The chain uses TRBV29-1 and TRBJ2-7; D not resolved. The V gene's germline CDR1 is SQVTM and CDR2 ANQGSEA. Trimming stripped 0 bases from V and 9 bases from J, with 15 bases between. The CDR3 is 13 amino acids.

Details on this clone: One junction end does not reproduce the germline sequence, and a read error may be involved. The chain is built from TRBV14 and TRBJ2-7; D is unresolved. This CDR3 is built from 13 residues. The V gene's germline CDR1 is SGHDN and CDR2 FVKESK. The chain's CDR3 is CASSQDRSSEQYF. The CDR3 coding sequence is TGTGCCAGCAGTCAGGACCGCTCCTCCGAGCAGTACTTC.

The chain links TRBV19 to TRBJ2-7; 12 bases are a match to TRBD1. Germline V gives CDR1 LNHDA, CDR2 SQIVND (reference sequence). Trimming cost V 10 bases and J 7 bases; bases outside gene matches: 11. This CDR3 has 14 residues. The CDR3 sequence is CATGTGTGGFEQYV. CDR3 nucleotides: TGTGCCACCGGGACCGGGACAGGGGGCTTTGAGCAGTACGTC.

The chain uses TRBV28 and TRBJ2-3; 7 nucleotides match TRBD2. The germline CDR1 and CDR2 sequences are MDHEN and SYDVKM. Trimming took 2 bases from V and 3 from J; bases not matched to a gene: 5. The CDR3 extends over 15 amino acids. CDR3 in DNA: TGTGCCAGCAGTTTACCACTAGCGACTACAGATACGCAGTATTTT. It translates to CASSLPLATTDTQYF. Drawing the rest from reference TRBV28 and TRBJ2-3, the complete variable domain is DVKVTQSSRYLVKRTGEKVFLECVQDMDHENMFWYRQDPGLGLRLIYFSYDVKMKEKGDIPEGYSVSREKKERFSLILESASTNQTSMYLCASSLPLATTDTQYFGPGTRLTVL.

The genes are TRBV25-1 and TRBJ2-7; D is tentatively TRBD1 or TRBD2 (5 bases each). The CDR3 covers 16 residues. Trimming took 3 bases from V and 2 from J, leaving 17 bases between them. Germline loops: CDR1 MGHDK, CDR2 SYGVNS. Written as DNA, the CDR3 is TGTGCCAGCAGTGACTCCGGGACGGGAATCCCCTACGAGCAGTACTTC. Its protein product is CASSDSGTGIPYEQYF.

This clone showed up just a few times. This rearrangement joins TRBV18 to TRBJ2-2; D not certain. This CDR3 has 13 residues. Per germline, CDR1 KGHSH and CDR2 LQKENI. V shed 0 bases and J shed 4 bases, with 3 bases lying between them. The CDR3 spells CASSPPSTGELFF. In DNA, the CDR3 is TGTGCCAGCTCACCACCATCCACCGGGGAGCTGTTTTTT. Full variable domain (missing parts from reference TRBV18 and TRBJ2-2): NAGVMQNPRHLVRRRGQEARLRCSPMKGHSHVYWYRQLPEEGLKFMVYLQKENIIDESGMPKERFSAEFPKEGPSILRIQQVVRGDSAAYFCASSPPSTGELFFGEGSRLTVL.

The CDR3, as DNA: TGTGCCAGCAGCTTCGGAGCGGCAGGGGGTTCCACTGAGCAGTTCTTC. This sequence encodes CASSFGAAGGSTEQFF. The rearrangement uses TRBV7-1 and TRBJ2-1; TRBD1 aligns across 7 bases. TRBV7-1 is flagged as an ORF with uncertain function. With V trimmed by 4 bases and J by 9 bases, 15 bases remained unmatched. This CDR3 contains 16 residues.